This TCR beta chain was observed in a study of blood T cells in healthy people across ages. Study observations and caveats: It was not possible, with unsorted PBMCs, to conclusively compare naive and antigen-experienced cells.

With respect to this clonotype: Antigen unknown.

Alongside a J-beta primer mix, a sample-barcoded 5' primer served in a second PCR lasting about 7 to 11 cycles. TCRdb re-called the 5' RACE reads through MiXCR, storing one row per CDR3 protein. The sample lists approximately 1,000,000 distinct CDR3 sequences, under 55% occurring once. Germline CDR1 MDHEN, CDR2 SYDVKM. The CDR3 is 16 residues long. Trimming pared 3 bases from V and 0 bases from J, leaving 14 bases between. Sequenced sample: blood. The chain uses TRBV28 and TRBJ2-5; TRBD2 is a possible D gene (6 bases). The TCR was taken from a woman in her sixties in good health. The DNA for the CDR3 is TGTGCCAGCAGTTTTAGTGGAGGGAACTACCAAGAGACCCAGTACTTC. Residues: CASSFSGGNYQETQYF.